The sequence of this T cell receptor beta chain was determined in a study of PD-L1 blockade in urothelial cancer. The protocol was immunoSEQ multiplex PCR, while the TCRdb copy is restricted to in-frame clones and leaves out a portion. The data hold some 47,000 clones, with roughly four fifths observed a single time. The CDR3 has 16 amino acids. CDR1 and CDR2 from the germline V gene are SEHNR and FQNEAQ (reference sequence). The J segment lost 2 bases and the V segment lost 5 bases, leaving 9 bases of the junction unmatched. The chain employs TRBV7-9 and TRBJ2-7; 10 positions match TRBD2. This sequence originates from a man between 65 and 79 years old with urothelial cancer. The specimen comprised PBMCs, sampled around atezolizumab (anti-PD-L1) treatment. CDR3: CASSRLLAGVPYEQYF. CDR3 coding DNA: TGTGCCAGCAGCCGCCTTCTAGCGGGAGTTCCCTACGAGCAGTACTTC. Full variable domain (remainder filled in from reference TRBV7-9 and TRBJ2-7): DTGVSQNPRHKITKRGQNVTFRCDPISEHNRLYWYRQTLGQGPEFLTYFQNEAQLEKSRLLSDRFSAERPKGSFSTLEIQRTEQGDSAMYLCASSRLLAGVPYEQYFGPGTRLTVT.